The entry below describes one T cell receptor beta chain. The V and J ends lost 0 bases and 6 bases, in that order; junction bases with no gene match: 13. Germline-derived CDR1 and CDR2 are SGHNT and YYREEE (reference sequence). This CDR3 has 17 residues. The entry originates in a study of technical replicates of blood from a few donors. Sequencing was performed with immunoSEQ multiplex PCR; in TCRdb, only in-frame clones are kept and a portion is missing. Altogether some 15,000 clones are present, 84% being singletons, with the ten largest covering roughly a tenth. The TCR originated in a human donor in good health. The V call is TRBV5-4, the J call TRBJ2-5, with TRBD2 matching over 8 bases. Sequenced sample: PBMCs. DNA for the CDR3: TGTGCCAGCAGCTTGGAGGGGGTTAGCGGGGCCCCGAAGACCCAGTACTTC. It is translated as CASSLEGVSGAPKTQYF.